Described below is a single TCR beta chain sequence and its context. These data are taken from a study of blood T cell repertoires in COVID-19. On the study more broadly: COVID-19 samples, acute and convalescent, were from the United States, Italy and Spain. The cDNA or gDNA used as material had been derived from T cells, B-cell-depleted T cells, or PBMCs.

Original handling: Amplification of reference gene primers was used by the study to estimate nucleated cell counts. Produced via immunoSEQ multiplex PCR; TCRdb's table is partial and in-frame only. V, J and clone size are taken as reported in that table, and D and trimming were inferred from the DNA itself. The sample consists of 190,000 or so clones, around four fifths of them appearing once. Germline V gives CDR1 SEHNR, CDR2 FQNEAQ (reference sequence). V gave up 2 bases and J gave up 5 bases, with 11 bases separating them. The CDR3 sequence is 14 residues long. The receptor was derived from a woman of 80 years or more with active or convalescent COVID-19. This chain joins TRBV7-9 and TRBJ2-3, with D maybe TRBD2 (6 bases). The sequencing sample was made of peripheral blood. This chain's CDR3 is CASSLPGREDTQYF. The CDR3 DNA is TGTGCCAGCAGCTTACCAGGGCGGGAAGATACGCAGTATTTT.